These T cell receptor beta chains were read from a single sample in a study of vaccination and CD4 T cells after COVID-19. Their recognized antigens are unknown. TCRdb fed the PCR reads into MiXCR, producing one record per CDR3 protein. The sample carries 11,000 or so distinct CDR3 sequences, 76% recorded once. The sample was CD4+ T cells from blood, cultured in vitro. The receptor source for this set is a human donor who had recovered from COVID-19. CDR3s leave out the opening cysteine and the closing phenylalanine or tryptophan.

v_gene	len	CDR3aa
TRBV20-1	12	SAVPGLGWYEQF
TRBV7-2	12	ASSQREIYNEQF
TRBV27	12	ASPIRQGAYEQY
TRBV7-2	13	ASSLAGTSGNTIY
TRBV27	14	ASSLSTGAGNQPQH
TRBV6-1	13	ASRGAGTGDYGYT
TRBV7-2	12	ASSPDRGNQPQH
TRBV7-9	17	ASRSFSGLAGGAKNIQY
TRBV6-1	9	ASRPGGGYT
TRBV20-1	12	SARARRDTGELF
TRBV7-2	12	ASSLGFTNQPQH
TRBV20-1	14	SARGTRGWFSGELF
TRBV7-2	13	ASSLVKANTYEQY